This passage covers 10 T cell receptor beta chains from one sample sequenced in a study of blood T cell repertoires in COVID-19. Repertoires were generated with immunoSEQ multiplex PCR, while TCRdb's copy carries only in-frame clones and drops some. The data show 100,000 to 150,000 clones, roughly 91% seen once. Sample: peripheral blood. The source is a man aged 45-60 years with active or convalescent COVID-19.

The chain couples TRBV6-1 to TRBJ1-5; 8 bases map to TRBD1. The CDR3 is made up of 14 amino acids. Looked up from germline, CDR1 is MNHNS and CDR2 is SASEGT. Trimming cost V 5 bases and J 6 bases; bases outside gene matches: 6. CDR3 region: CASSHGQGGQPQHF. The CDR3 region has the DNA TGTGCCAGCAGTCACGGACAGGGCGGTCAGCCCCAGCATTTT.

The chain links TRBV21-1 to TRBJ2-7; the table calls TRBD2, which could not be checked here. TRBV21-1 is a listed pseudogene. The CDR3 consists of 20 residues. The CDR3 spells CASSSPLAGGKESPSYEQYF. CDR3 DNA sequence: TGTGCCAGCAGCAGTCCCTTAGCGGGAGGAAAAGAGTCCCCCTCCTACGAGCAGTACTTC.

This chain uses TRBV29-1 with TRBJ2-7, with TRBD2 matching over 13 bases. CDR1 is SQVTM and CDR2 is ANQGSEA in the germline V gene. The CDR3 is made up of 15 amino acids. The V and J ends lost 6 bases and 3 bases, in that order; junction bases with no gene match: 8. Here the CDR3 DNA reads TGCAGCGTCGGGACTAGCGGGGCTAACAACTACGAGCAGTACTTC. This codes for CSVGTSGANNYEQYF.

The chain has TRBV19 and TRBJ2-7; a possible D gene is TRBD2 (5 bases). Germline V gene sequence: CDR1 LNHDA, CDR2 SQIVND (reference sequence). The CDR3 has 14 amino acids. Between the trimmed V and J ends, which lost 9 bases and 3 bases, there was a span of 18 bases. The CDR3 nucleotides are TGTGCCAGCGCTGCAACATCGGCGGGCTACGAGCAGTACTTC. Residues: CASAATSAGYEQYF. The complete variable domain, with remaining parts taken from reference TRBV19 and TRBJ2-7, reads DGGITQSPKYLFRKEGQNVTLSCEQNLNHDAMYWYRQDPGQGLRLIYYSQIVNDFQKGDIAEGYSVSREKKESFPLTVTSAQKNPTAFYLCASAATSAGYEQYFGPGTRLTVT.

The genes are TRBV10-1 and TRBJ2-3; no definite D call. The V gene's germline CDR1 is WNHNN and CDR2 SYGVQD (reference sequence). The length of the CDR3 is 16 residues. With 1 base removed from V and 6 bases from J, the gap between germline ends came to 17 bases. CDR3 residues: CASSEYRLRIGDTQYF. The CDR3 region has the DNA TGCGCCAGCAGTGAGTACCGGCTACGAATCGGGGATACGCAGTATTTT.

This chain links TRBV27 with TRBJ2-1; D not certain. V shed 1 base and J shed 4 bases, with 5 bases lying between them. The CDR3 has 13 residues. Germline loops: CDR1 MNHEY, CDR2 SMNVEV (reference sequence). CDR3 residues: CASSLFTYNEQFF. DNA of the CDR3: TGTGCCAGCAGTTTATTTACTTACAATGAGCAGTTCTTC.

This clone was observed once. V is TRBV12-2 and J is TRBJ1-5; TRBD1, the D gene given by the table, was not confirmed from the DNA. TRBV12-2 is a recognized pseudogene. This CDR3 has 19 amino acids. CDR3 sequence reads: CASRCCRDSHADSNQPQHF. DNA for the CDR3: TGTGCAAGTCGCTGCTGCCGGGACAGCCACGCCGATAGCAATCAGCCCCAGCATTTT.

This chain uses TRBV10-2 with TRBJ2-2; D is uncertain. This CDR3 is 15 amino acids long. Deletions cut 9 bases from V and 0 bases from J, with 14 bases between. Germline V gene lookup returns CDR1 WSHSY and CDR2 SAAADI. The CDR3 loop reads CASNRGDTNTGELFF. DNA of the CDR3: TGCGCCAGTAATAGAGGAGATACGAACACCGGGGAGCTGTTTTTT.

This clone was recorded only once. CDR3 bases: TGTGCCAGCAGAGAACCGGGATCCGGTTCCACCGAGCAGTACTTC. This codes for CASREPGSGSTEQYF. This chain joins TRBV2 and TRBJ2-7; D perhaps matches TRBD2 (5 bases). The CDR3 loop spans 15 amino acids. The V end was cut by 6 bases, the J end by 6 bases, with 21 bases between. Germline V gene data show CDR1 as SNHLY and CDR2 as FYNNEI.

The chain has TRBV7-9 and TRBJ2-7; D might be TRBD1 (5 bases). The CDR3 has 12 residues. V gave up 5 bases and J gave up 3 bases, with 8 bases separating them. Germline V CDR1 and CDR2: SEHNR, FQNEAQ (reference sequence). DNA of the CDR3: TGTGCCAGCAGCGGAACAGGCTACGAGCAGTACTTC. Translated: CASSGTGYEQYF.